The next 5 T cell receptor beta chains were all read from a single sample in a study of tissue T cells after allogeneic stem cell transplantation. This table comes from immunoSEQ multiplex PCR, and its TCRdb copy is limited to in-frame clones, with some not included. The table includes 200 to 250 clones, about three fifths detected once. The sequences come from heart tissue, collected at autopsy. These receptors all come from a female patient between 40 and 69 years old with steroid-refractory graft-versus-host disease after an allogeneic stem cell transplant. Some of the T cells might come from the graft donor.

This chain joins TRBV5-6 and TRBJ2-7; D remains unclear. The CDR3 spans 13 residues. CDR1 and CDR2 from the germline V gene are SGHDT and YYEEEE. The germline V and J ends were trimmed by 0 bases and 1 base, with 5 bases remaining between them. CDR3 coding DNA: TGTGCCAGCAGCTTGGTAGGGTCCTACGAGCAGTACTTC. This encodes CASSLVGSYEQYF.

This chain joins TRBV30 and TRBJ1-5; possibly TRBD1 for D (5 bases). Germline CDR1 is GTSNPN and CDR2 is SVGIG (reference sequence). CDR3 length equals 13 residues. Between the trimmed V and J ends, which lost 3 bases and 5 bases, there was a span of 11 bases. The CDR3 sequence: CAWRGDLDQPQHF. The CDR3 region has the DNA TGTGCCTGGAGAGGGGATCTGGATCAGCCCCAGCATTTT.

The V gene is TRBV2, the J gene TRBJ1-5, with D tentatively TRBD1 (5 bases). This CDR3 spans 15 amino acids. The germline gives CDR1 SNHLY, CDR2 FYNNEI. V was clipped by 2 bases and J by 2 bases, with 10 bases between them. The CDR3 nucleotides read TGTGCCAGCAGTGAAAGGGGCGGGGGCAATCAGCCCCAGCATTTT. Residues: CASSERGGGNQPQHF.

This clone appeared a few times. J is TRBJ2-5 and V is TRBV25-1; no clear D. The CDR3 length is 11 residues. Trimming pared 1 base from V and 5 bases from J, leaving 2 bases between. Germline V CDR1 and CDR2: MGHDK, SYGVNS. CDR3 region: CASSEWETQYF. The CDR3 bases are TGTGCCAGCAGTGAATGGGAGACCCAGTACTTC. Complete variable domain (other parts from reference TRBV25-1 and TRBJ2-5): EADIYQTPRYLVIGTGKKITLECSQTMGHDKMYWYQQDPGMELHLIHYSYGVNSTEKGDLSSESTVSRIRTEHFPLTLESARPSHTSQYLCASSEWETQYFGPGTRLLVL.

A single count supports this clone. The chain employs TRBV15 and TRBJ1-4; TRBD1 might be the D (6 bases). The CDR3 runs to 16 residues. CDR1 is LNHNV, CDR2 YYDKDF, per germline (reference sequence). V was clipped by 6 bases and J by 3 bases, with 17 bases between them. The CDR3 loop is CATRGSRGRSNEKLFF. In DNA form, the CDR3 reads TGTGCCACCAGAGGGTCCAGGGGTCGTTCTAATGAAAAACTGTTTTTT.